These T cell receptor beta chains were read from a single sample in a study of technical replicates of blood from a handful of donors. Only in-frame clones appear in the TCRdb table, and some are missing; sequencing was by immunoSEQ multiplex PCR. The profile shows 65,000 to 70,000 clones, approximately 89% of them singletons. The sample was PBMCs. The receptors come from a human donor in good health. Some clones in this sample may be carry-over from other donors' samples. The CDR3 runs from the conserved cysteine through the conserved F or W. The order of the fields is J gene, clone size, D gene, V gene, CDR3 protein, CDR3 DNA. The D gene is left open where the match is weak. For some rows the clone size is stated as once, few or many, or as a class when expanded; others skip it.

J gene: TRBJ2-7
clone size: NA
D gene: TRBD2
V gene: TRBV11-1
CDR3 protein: CASSPRGVYSYEQYF
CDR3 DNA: TGTGCCAGCAGCCCCCGGGGGGTGTACTCCTACGAGCAGTACTTC

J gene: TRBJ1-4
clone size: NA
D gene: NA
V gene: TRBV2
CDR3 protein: CASSVGGANEKLFF
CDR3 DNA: TGTGCCAGCAGTGTTGGGGGGGCGAATGAAAAACTGTTTTTT

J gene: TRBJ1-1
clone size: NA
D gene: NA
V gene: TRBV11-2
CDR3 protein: CASSNTGGAGSFF
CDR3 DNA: TGTGCCAGCAGTAACACAGGAGGGGCTGGATCTTTCTTT

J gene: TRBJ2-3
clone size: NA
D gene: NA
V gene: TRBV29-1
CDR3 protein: CSVKLSTDTQYF
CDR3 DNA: TGCAGCGTAAAGCTTAGCACAGATACGCAGTATTTT

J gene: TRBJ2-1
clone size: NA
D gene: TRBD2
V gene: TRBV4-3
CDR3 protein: CASSQDFAGGLYNEQFF
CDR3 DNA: TGCGCCAGCAGCCAAGATTTTGCGGGAGGTCTTTACAATGAGCAGTTCTTC

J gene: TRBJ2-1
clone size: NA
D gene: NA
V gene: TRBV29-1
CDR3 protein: CSVSGEGGLGVRNEQFF
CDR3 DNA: TGCAGCGTCTCCGGAGAGGGGGGGCTCGGGGTCCGCAATGAGCAGTTCTTC

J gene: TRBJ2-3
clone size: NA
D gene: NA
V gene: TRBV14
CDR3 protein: CASSHIPETQYF
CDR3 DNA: TGTGCCAGCAGCCATATTCCGGAGACGCAGTATTTT

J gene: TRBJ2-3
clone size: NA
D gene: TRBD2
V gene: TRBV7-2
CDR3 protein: CASSLKSTSGPSDTQYF
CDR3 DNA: TGTGCCAGCAGCTTAAAGTCAACTAGCGGCCCGTCAGATACGCAGTATTTT

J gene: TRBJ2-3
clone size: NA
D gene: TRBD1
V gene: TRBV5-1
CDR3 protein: CASSPRDRYTDTQYF
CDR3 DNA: TGCGCCAGCAGCCCCAGGGACAGGTACACAGATACGCAGTATTTT

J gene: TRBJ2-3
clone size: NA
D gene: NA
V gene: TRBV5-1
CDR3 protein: CASRQAGEELRGTQYF
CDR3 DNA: TGCGCCAGCAGACAAGCAGGTGAAGAACTGCGTGGTACGCAGTATTTT

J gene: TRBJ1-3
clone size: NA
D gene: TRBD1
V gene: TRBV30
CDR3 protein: CASVGFLQGAGNTIYF
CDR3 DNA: TGTGCCTCCGTAGGTTTTCTACAGGGGGCCGGAAACACCATATATTTT

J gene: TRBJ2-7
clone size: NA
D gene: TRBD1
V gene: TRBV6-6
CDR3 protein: CASSDRTGGLYEQYF
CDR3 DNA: TGTGCCAGCAGCGACCGGACAGGAGGTTTGTACGAGCAGTACTTC

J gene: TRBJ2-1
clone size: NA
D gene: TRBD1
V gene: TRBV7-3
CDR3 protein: CASSLGTADNEQFF
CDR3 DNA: TGTGCCAGCAGCTTAGGGACAGCAGACAATGAGCAGTTCTTC

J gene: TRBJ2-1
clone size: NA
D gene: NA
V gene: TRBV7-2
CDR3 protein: CASSSSVSLRSYNEQFF
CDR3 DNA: TGTGCCAGCAGCTCATCCGTTAGTTTGAGGTCCTACAATGAGCAGTTCTTC

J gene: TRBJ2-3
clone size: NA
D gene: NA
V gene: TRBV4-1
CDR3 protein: CASSPVVADTQYF
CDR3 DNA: TGCGCCAGCAGCCCAGTGGTCGCAGATACGCAGTATTTT

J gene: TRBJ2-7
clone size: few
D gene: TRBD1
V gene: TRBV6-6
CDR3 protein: CASSYGGQGSYEQYF
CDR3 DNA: TGTGCCAGCAGTTACGGGGGACAGGGTTCCTACGAGCAGTACTTC

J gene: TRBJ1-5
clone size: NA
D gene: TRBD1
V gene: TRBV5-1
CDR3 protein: CASSPSGTGVGQPQHF
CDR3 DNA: TGCGCCAGCAGCCCATCGGGGACAGGGGTGGGTCAGCCCCAGCATTTT

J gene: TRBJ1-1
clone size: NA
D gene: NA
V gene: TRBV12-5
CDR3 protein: CASGLGPWTEAFF
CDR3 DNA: TGTGCTAGTGGTTTGGGGCCATGGACTGAAGCTTTCTTT

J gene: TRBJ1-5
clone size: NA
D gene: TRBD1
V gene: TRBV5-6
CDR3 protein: CASSFGTGETTAQHF
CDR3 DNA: TGTGCCAGCAGCTTCGGGACAGGGGAAACAACGGCCCAGCATTTT

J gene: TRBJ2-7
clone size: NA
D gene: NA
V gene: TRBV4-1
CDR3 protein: CASSQDPGQNYEWQYF
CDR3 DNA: TGCGCCAGCAGCCAAGATCCCGGACAGAACTACGAGTGGCAGTACTTC

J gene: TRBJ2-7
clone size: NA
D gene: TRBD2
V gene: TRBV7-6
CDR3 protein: CASSRTSGSSYEQYF
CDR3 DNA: TGTGCCAGCAGCCGGACTAGCGGAAGCTCCTACGAGCAGTACTTC

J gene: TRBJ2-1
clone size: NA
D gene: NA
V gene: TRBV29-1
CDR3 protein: CSGLTGLYEGEQFF
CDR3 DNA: TGCAGCGGACTAACGGGACTCTATGAGGGTGAGCAGTTCTTC

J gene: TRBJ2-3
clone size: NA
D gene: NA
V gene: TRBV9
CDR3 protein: CASSPTGRPDTQYF
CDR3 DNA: TGTGCCAGCAGCCCGACAGGGAGGCCAGATACGCAGTATTTT

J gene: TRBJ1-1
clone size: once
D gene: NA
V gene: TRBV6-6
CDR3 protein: CASRGLLNTEAFF
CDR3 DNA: TGTGCCAGCAGAGGACTTCTGAACACTGAAGCTTTCTTT

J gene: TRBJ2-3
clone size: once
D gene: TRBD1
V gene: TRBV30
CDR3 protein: CAWSVGTGPRVNTQYF
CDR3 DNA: TGTGCCTGGAGTGTCGGGACAGGGCCCAGAGTGAATACGCAGTATTTT

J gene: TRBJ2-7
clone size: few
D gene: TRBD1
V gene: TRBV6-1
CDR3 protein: CAGGGGTGLDEQYF
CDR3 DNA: TGTGCCGGCGGGGGTGGGACAGGGTTAGACGAGCAGTACTTC

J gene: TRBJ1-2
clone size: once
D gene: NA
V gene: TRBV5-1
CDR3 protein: CASSLEAGNYGYTF
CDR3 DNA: TGCGCCAGCAGCTTGGAAGCAGGGAACTATGGCTACACCTTC

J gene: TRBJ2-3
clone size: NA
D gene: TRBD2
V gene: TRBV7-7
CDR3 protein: CASSLFFGGGAPDTQYF
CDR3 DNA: TGTGCCAGCAGCTTATTCTTTGGCGGGGGGGCCCCAGATACGCAGTATTTT

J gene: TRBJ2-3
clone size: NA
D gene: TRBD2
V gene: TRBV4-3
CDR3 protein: CASSQGGLAGGTDTQYF
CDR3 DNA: TGCGCCAGCAGCCAAGGCGGACTAGCGGGAGGGACAGATACGCAGTATTTT

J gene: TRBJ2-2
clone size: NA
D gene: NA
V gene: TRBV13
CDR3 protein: CASSLNTGELFF
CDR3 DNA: TGTGCCAGCAGCCTAAACACCGGGGAGCTGTTTTTT

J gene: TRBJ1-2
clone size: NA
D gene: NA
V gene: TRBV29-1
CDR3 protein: CSVEGGTNYGYTF
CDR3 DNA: TGCAGCGTTGAGGGGGGGACTAACTATGGCTACACCTTC

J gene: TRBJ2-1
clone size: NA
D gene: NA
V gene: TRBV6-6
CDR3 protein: CASRVAINEQFF
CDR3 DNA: TGTGCCAGCAGAGTAGCGATTAATGAGCAGTTCTTC

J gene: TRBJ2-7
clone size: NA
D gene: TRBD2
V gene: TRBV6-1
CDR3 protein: CASRASSGRHTEQYF
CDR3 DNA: TGTGCCAGCAGAGCTTCTAGCGGGAGACACACGGAGCAGTACTTC

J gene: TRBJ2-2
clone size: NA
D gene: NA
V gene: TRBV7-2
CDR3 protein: CASTPRHQNTGELFF
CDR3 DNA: TGTGCCAGCACCCCCCGACATCAGAACACCGGGGAGCTGTTTTTT

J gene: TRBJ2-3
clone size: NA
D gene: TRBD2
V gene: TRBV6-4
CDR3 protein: CASGAGGTDTQYF
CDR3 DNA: TGTGCCAGCGGAGCGGGGGGGACAGATACGCAGTATTTT

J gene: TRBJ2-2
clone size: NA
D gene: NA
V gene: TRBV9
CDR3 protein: CASSTERAFANTGELFF
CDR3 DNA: TGTGCCAGCAGCACCGAGAGGGCGTTCGCGAACACCGGGGAGCTGTTTTTT

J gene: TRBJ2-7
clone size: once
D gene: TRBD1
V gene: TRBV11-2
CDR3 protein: CASSLRTGGISISYEQYF
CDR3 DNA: TGTGCCAGCAGCTTAAGGACAGGGGGGATTAGCATCTCCTACGAGCAGTACTTC

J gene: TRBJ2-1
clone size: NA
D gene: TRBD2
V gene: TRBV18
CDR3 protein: CASSPLALAGANEQFF
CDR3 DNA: TGTGCCAGCTCACCACTGGCCCTAGCGGGGGCAAATGAGCAGTTCTTC